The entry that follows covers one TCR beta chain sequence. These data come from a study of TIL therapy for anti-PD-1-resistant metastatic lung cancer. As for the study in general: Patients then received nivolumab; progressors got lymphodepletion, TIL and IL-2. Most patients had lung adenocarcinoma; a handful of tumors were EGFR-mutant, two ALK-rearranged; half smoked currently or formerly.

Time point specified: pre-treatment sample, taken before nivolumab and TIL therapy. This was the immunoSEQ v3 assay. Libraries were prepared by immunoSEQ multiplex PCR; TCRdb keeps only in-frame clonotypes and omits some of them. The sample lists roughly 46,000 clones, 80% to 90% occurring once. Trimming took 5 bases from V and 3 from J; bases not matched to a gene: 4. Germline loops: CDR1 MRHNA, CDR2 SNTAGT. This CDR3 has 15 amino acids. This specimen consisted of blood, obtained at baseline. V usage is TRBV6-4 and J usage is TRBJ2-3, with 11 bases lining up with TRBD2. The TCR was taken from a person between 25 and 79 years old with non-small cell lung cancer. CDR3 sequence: CASSKTSGSTDTQYF. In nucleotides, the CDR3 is TGTGCCAGCAGTAAAACTAGCGGGAGTACAGATACGCAGTATTTT.